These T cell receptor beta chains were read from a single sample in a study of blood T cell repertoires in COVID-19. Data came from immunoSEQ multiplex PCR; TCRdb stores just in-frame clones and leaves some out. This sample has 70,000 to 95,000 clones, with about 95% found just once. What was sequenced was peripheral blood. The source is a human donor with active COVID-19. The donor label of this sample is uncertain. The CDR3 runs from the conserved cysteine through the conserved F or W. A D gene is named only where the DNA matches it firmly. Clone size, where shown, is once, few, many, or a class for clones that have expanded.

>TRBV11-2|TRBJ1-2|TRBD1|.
TGTGCCAGCAGCTTGGGACAGGGCTCTGGCTACACCTTC
CASSLGQGSGYTF
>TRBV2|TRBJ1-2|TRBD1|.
TGTGCCAGCATGCGGGACAGGCAGGGCTATGGCTACACCTTC
CASMRDRQGYGYTF
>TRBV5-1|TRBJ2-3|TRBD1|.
TGCGCCAGCAGCGAAGGGACAGTGGCCACAGATACGCAGTATTTT
CASSEGTVATDTQYF
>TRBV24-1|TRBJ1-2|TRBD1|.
TGTGCCACCAGTGACGCGGGGACAGCTAACTATGGCTACACCTTC
CATSDAGTANYGYTF
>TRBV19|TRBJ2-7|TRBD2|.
TGTGCCAGTAGTCTAGCGGGAGTCTACGAGCAGTACTTC
CASSLAGVYEQYF
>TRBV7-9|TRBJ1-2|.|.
TGTGCCAGCAGCCCCGGGGAGATCTATGGCTACACCTTC
CASSPGEIYGYTF
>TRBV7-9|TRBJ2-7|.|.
TGTGCCACCCAAGCCGGGACATACAAAGGAGAGGGGGCCTACGAGCAGTACTTC
CATQAGTYKGEGAYEQYF
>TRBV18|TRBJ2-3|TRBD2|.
TGTGCCAGCTCACCACCGGTAGCGGGGAGGGCAGATACGCAGTATTTT
CASSPPVAGRADTQYF
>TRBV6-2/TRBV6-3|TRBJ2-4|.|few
TGTGCCAGCAGTCCCCCTCGGAGGATGCTAGCCAAAAACATTCAGTACTTC
CASSPPRRMLAKNIQYF
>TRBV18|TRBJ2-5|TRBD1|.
TGTGCCAGCTCGTCTACGACCGGGACAGGGGGGTTCGCCGAGACCCAGTACTTC
CASSSTTGTGGFAETQYF
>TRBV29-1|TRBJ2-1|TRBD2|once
TGCAGCGTCGTGGGGGGCAGAGGAGCGGGAGTTGGTGAGCAGTTCTTC
CSVVGGRGAGVGEQFF
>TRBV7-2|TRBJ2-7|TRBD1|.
TGTGCCAGCAGCTTACCGGGACAGGGGGCTGGGTACGAGCAGTACTTC
CASSLPGQGAGYEQYF
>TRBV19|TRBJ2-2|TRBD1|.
TGTGCCAGTAGTATTAGGACAGGGTCGAGCACCGGGGAGCTGTTTTTT
CASSIRTGSSTGELFF
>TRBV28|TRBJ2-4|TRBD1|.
TGTGCCAGCAGTTTACCCTCCAGGACAGGGGGCACGCACTTC
CASSLPSRTGGTHF
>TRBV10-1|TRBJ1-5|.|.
TGCGCCAGTATGATCCAGGGTCGGAGCAATCAGCCCCAGCATTTT
CASMIQGRSNQPQHF
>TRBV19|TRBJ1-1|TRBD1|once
TGTGCCAGTAGTATTCTGACAGGGGGGACTGAAGCTTTCTTT
CASSILTGGTEAFF
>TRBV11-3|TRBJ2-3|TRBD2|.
TGTGCCAGCAGCTATAGCGGGGTATACACAGATACGCAGTATTTT
CASSYSGVYTDTQYF
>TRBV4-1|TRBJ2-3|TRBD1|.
TGCGCCAGCAGCCAAGATCTCCAGGGGGCGGCCTCGGGAGATACGCAGTATTTT
CASSQDLQGAASGDTQYF
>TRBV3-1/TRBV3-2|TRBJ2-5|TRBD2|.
TGTGCCAGCAGCCAAGGAATAGGCGGGAGGGAACAAGAGACCCAGTACTTC
CASSQGIGGREQETQYF
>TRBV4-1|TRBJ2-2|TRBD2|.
TGCGCCAGCAGCCTAAGGCGTAGCGGGGGGCAGAACACCGGGGAGCTGTTTTTT
CASSLRRSGGQNTGELFF
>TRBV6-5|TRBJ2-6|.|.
TGTGCCAGCCGGACAACTGGGGCCAACGTCCTGACTTTC
CASRTTGANVLTF
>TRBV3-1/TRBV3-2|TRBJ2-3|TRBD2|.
TGTGCCAGCAGCCTCCGGGGGGGCGGCACAGATACGCAGTATTTT
CASSLRGGGTDTQYF
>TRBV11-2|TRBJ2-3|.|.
TGTGCCAGCAGCTTAGGGCAGGTCTCTGGAGCGGCCCTAGATACGCAGTATTTT
CASSLGQVSGAALDTQYF
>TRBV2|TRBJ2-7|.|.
TGTGCCAGCACTCTAGCCGGGGTCTACGAGCAGTACTTC
CASTLAGVYEQYF
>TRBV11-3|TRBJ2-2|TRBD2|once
TGTGCCAGCAGCTTACAAACTAGCGGGGGGCCCGGGGAGCTGTTTTTT
CASSLQTSGGPGELFF